The present TCR beta chain was sequenced within a study of PD-L1 blockade in urothelial cancer. V lost 9 bases and J 2 bases, leaving 17 bases between the germline ends. Germline lookup yields CDR1 MDHEN and CDR2 SYDVKM. The CDR3 length is 15 residues. This clone was seen only once. Libraries were prepared by immunoSEQ multiplex PCR; TCRdb keeps only in-frame clonotypes and omits some of them. In the table there are approximately 1,800 clones, 33% of which are singletons. The source of this sequence is a man between 60 and 70 years old with urothelial cancer. The rearrangement links TRBV28 to TRBJ1-5, with D perhaps TRBD1 (5 bases). Sample: tumor tissue, taken before atezolizumab (anti-PD-L1) treatment. CDR3 protein: CASRIPGTGNQPQHF. The CDR3 DNA sequence: TGTGCCAGTAGAATCCCCGGGACGGGCAATCAGCCCCAGCATTTT.